This TCR beta chain was sequenced for a study of blood T cell repertoires in COVID-19. Study-wide background: The analysed material was cDNA or gDNA that came from T cells, B-cell-depleted T cells, or PBMCs.

In Seattle, patients joined the study during active infection and were tracked longitudinally. The CDR3 sequence is 13 residues long. Germline V lookup: CDR1 MNHEY, CDR2 SVGEGT. Trimming shortened V by 5 bases and J by 0 bases, and 7 bases separated the two germline ends. The method was immunoSEQ multiplex PCR; TCRdb's version includes in-frame clones alone and lacks a portion of them. This sample yields over 150,000 clones, of which approximately 86% are seen a single time; about 2.6% belongs to the top ten. The chain uses TRBV6-2 or TRBV6-3 and TRBJ1-1, with no clear D. This sequence originates from a woman older than 75 with COVID-19, enrolled during active disease. Sequenced material: peripheral blood. CDR3 nucleotides: TGTGCCAGCAGTATGGGCATGAACACTGAAGCTTTCTTT. This gives the protein CASSMGMNTEAFF.